These T cell receptor beta chains were read from a single sample in a study of identical twins. A single record per CDR3 protein comes from TCRdb applying MiXCR to the 5' RACE reads. The sample has nearly 900,000 distinct CDR3 sequences, approximately 13% seen once; the top ten hold about 1.5%. These data were likewise used in another study, on yellow fever vaccine responses in identical twins.

Sequenced input: PBMCs. The receptors here all came from a young woman in good health. Each CDR3 is given with its conserved first and last residue. A D gene is named only where the DNA matches it firmly. Only some rows state a clone size, as once, few, many or a class for expanded clones.

cdr3_aa: CASSRRRTGGFEQFF
cdr3_nt: TGTGCCAGCAGCCGACGACGAACAGGGGGATTTGAGCAGTTCTTC
v_call: TRBV12-3/TRBV12-4
cdr3_length: 15
j_call: TRBJ2-1
clone_size: few
d_call: TRBD1

cdr3_aa: CASSAPGPSYEQYF
cdr3_nt: TGTGCCAGCAGTGCTCCGGGACCCAGCTACGAGCAGTACTTC
v_call: TRBV28
cdr3_length: 14
j_call: TRBJ2-7
clone_size: few
d_call: NA

cdr3_aa: CKTWGDTYGYTF
cdr3_nt: TGCAAAACCTGGGGGGACACCTATGGCTACACCTTC
v_call: TRBV29-1
cdr3_length: 12
j_call: TRBJ1-2
clone_size: few
d_call: NA

cdr3_aa: CASSLMGQGANYEQYF
cdr3_nt: TGTGCCAGCAGTTTGATGGGACAGGGGGCGAACTACGAGCAGTACTTC
v_call: TRBV12-3/TRBV12-4
cdr3_length: 16
j_call: TRBJ2-7
clone_size: few
d_call: TRBD1

cdr3_aa: CASSPGQGTHQPQHF
cdr3_nt: TGTGCCAGCAGCCCCGGACAGGGAACACATCAGCCCCAGCATTTT
v_call: TRBV11-2
cdr3_length: 15
j_call: TRBJ1-5
clone_size: NA
d_call: TRBD1

cdr3_aa: CASSQYLGSPGNTIYF
cdr3_nt: TGCGCCAGCAGCCAATACCTCGGCAGTCCCGGAAACACCATATATTTT
v_call: TRBV4-1
cdr3_length: 16
j_call: TRBJ1-3
clone_size: many
d_call: NA

cdr3_aa: CSAIRTSGSGYEQYF
cdr3_nt: TGCAGTGCTATTAGGACTAGCGGGAGTGGGTACGAGCAGTACTTC
v_call: TRBV20-1
cdr3_length: 15
j_call: TRBJ2-7
clone_size: NA
d_call: TRBD2

cdr3_aa: CASRNTGGETQYF
cdr3_nt: TGTGCCAGCAGAAATACAGGGGGAGAGACCCAGTACTTC
v_call: TRBV28
cdr3_length: 13
j_call: TRBJ2-5
clone_size: NA
d_call: TRBD1

cdr3_aa: CSATVRGGTEAFF
cdr3_nt: TGCAGTGCTACAGTCAGGGGTGGGACTGAAGCTTTCTTT
v_call: TRBV20-1
cdr3_length: 13
j_call: TRBJ1-1
clone_size: many
d_call: NA

cdr3_aa: CASKAGTGRDTEAFF
cdr3_nt: TGTGCCAGCAAGGCCGGCACAGGGAGGGACACTGAAGCTTTCTTT
v_call: TRBV6-1
cdr3_length: 15
j_call: TRBJ1-1
clone_size: few
d_call: NA

cdr3_aa: CASSQTTGNNNEQFF
cdr3_nt: TGCGCCAGCAGCCAAACGACTGGAAACAACAATGAGCAGTTCTTC
v_call: TRBV4-1
cdr3_length: 15
j_call: TRBJ2-1
clone_size: many
d_call: NA

cdr3_aa: CASSLMGGPDEKLFF
cdr3_nt: TGTGCCAGCAGCTTAATGGGCGGGCCGGACGAAAAACTGTTTTTT
v_call: TRBV11-2
cdr3_length: 15
j_call: TRBJ1-4
clone_size: few
d_call: NA

cdr3_aa: CSVTFAGQGASTEAFF
cdr3_nt: TGCAGCGTTACCTTTGCCGGACAGGGGGCGAGCACTGAAGCTTTCTTT
v_call: TRBV29-1
cdr3_length: 16
j_call: TRBJ1-1
clone_size: NA
d_call: TRBD1

cdr3_aa: CASSSGGTNSPLHF
cdr3_nt: TGTGCCAGCAGTTCCGGGGGGACCAATTCACCCCTCCACTTT
v_call: TRBV12-3/TRBV12-4
cdr3_length: 14
j_call: TRBJ1-6
clone_size: many
d_call: NA

cdr3_aa: CASSSPSAGWGEKLFF
cdr3_nt: TGTGCCAGCAGTTCCCCTTCCGCAGGCTGGGGTGAAAAACTGTTTTTT
v_call: TRBV6-5
cdr3_length: 16
j_call: TRBJ1-4
clone_size: few
d_call: NA

cdr3_aa: CASSYVKGRDTQYF
cdr3_nt: TGTGCCAGCAGTTACGTAAAGGGGAGAGATACGCAGTATTTT
v_call: TRBV6-5
cdr3_length: 14
j_call: TRBJ2-3
clone_size: few
d_call: NA

cdr3_aa: CASGRDREADTQYF
cdr3_nt: TGCGCCAGCGGCAGGGACAGGGAGGCAGATACGCAGTATTTT
v_call: TRBV5-1
cdr3_length: 14
j_call: TRBJ2-3
clone_size: few
d_call: TRBD1

cdr3_aa: CASSYGSPLHF
cdr3_nt: TGTGCCAGCAGTTACGGTTCACCCCTCCACTTT
v_call: TRBV6-2/TRBV6-3
cdr3_length: 11
j_call: TRBJ1-6
clone_size: many
d_call: NA

cdr3_aa: CATSKTSGGAPTQYF
cdr3_nt: TGTGCCACCAGCAAGACTAGCGGGGGGGCGCCTACGCAGTATTTT
v_call: TRBV15
cdr3_length: 15
j_call: TRBJ2-3
clone_size: NA
d_call: TRBD2

cdr3_aa: CATSWGVPSGELFF
cdr3_nt: TGTGCCACCAGTTGGGGGGTGCCTTCCGGGGAGCTGTTTTTT
v_call: TRBV15
cdr3_length: 14
j_call: TRBJ2-2
clone_size: NA
d_call: NA

cdr3_aa: CASSQQSGRMNTEAFF
cdr3_nt: TGCGCCAGCAGCCAGCAATCTGGCAGGATGAACACTGAAGCTTTCTTT
v_call: TRBV4-1
cdr3_length: 16
j_call: TRBJ1-1
clone_size: NA
d_call: NA

cdr3_aa: CASSLRDPRTDTQYF
cdr3_nt: TGTGCCAGCAGCTTGCGGGACCCGCGCACAGATACGCAGTATTTT
v_call: TRBV7-2
cdr3_length: 15
j_call: TRBJ2-3
clone_size: NA
d_call: NA

cdr3_aa: CSATTGEFQETQYF
cdr3_nt: TGCAGTGCTACGACGGGGGAGTTCCAAGAGACCCAGTACTTC
v_call: TRBV20-1
cdr3_length: 14
j_call: TRBJ2-5
clone_size: few
d_call: NA

cdr3_aa: CASSEKRRDGTYNEQFF
cdr3_nt: TGTGCCAGCAGTGAAAAAAGAAGGGACGGAACCTACAATGAGCAGTTCTTC
v_call: TRBV25-1
cdr3_length: 17
j_call: TRBJ2-1
clone_size: many
d_call: NA

cdr3_aa: CASSSRTSTDTQYF
cdr3_nt: TGTGCCAGCAGCTCGCGGACTAGCACAGATACGCAGTATTTT
v_call: TRBV5-6
cdr3_length: 14
j_call: TRBJ2-3
clone_size: many
d_call: NA

cdr3_aa: CASSQKGDGRAAGELFF
cdr3_nt: TGCGCCAGCAGCCAAAAAGGGGACGGGAGAGCGGCCGGGGAGCTGTTTTTT
v_call: TRBV4-1
cdr3_length: 17
j_call: TRBJ2-2
clone_size: NA
d_call: NA

cdr3_aa: CASKARDGATNEKLFF
cdr3_nt: TGCGCCAGCAAAGCCCGGGACGGAGCAACTAATGAAAAACTGTTTTTT
v_call: TRBV5-1
cdr3_length: 16
j_call: TRBJ1-4
clone_size: few
d_call: NA